Below are 23 T cell receptor beta chains sequenced from a single sample in a study of T cell repertoires in ileal Crohn's disease (dated by TCRdb to about 2019). The library was prepared using the immunoSEQ multiplex PCR assay. Not all clones reach the TCRdb copy of this immuneACCESS table, which keeps in-frame sequences only. Checked studies attribute under half of the gap to unresolved V genes and leave the rest unexplained. This sample has over 6,500 clones in its table, and around 83% of those were observed once. Less than 9.5% of the sample is held by the ten biggest clonotypes. What was sequenced was ileal tissue. The receptors here all came from an adult with Crohn's disease.

This rearrangement joins TRBV18 to TRBJ2-7; D perhaps matches TRBD2 (6 bases). The germline gives CDR1 KGHSH, CDR2 LQKENI. CDR3 length equals 14 residues. Trimming took 6 bases from V and 2 from J, leaving 14 bases between them. CDR3 protein: CASSPGDSAYEQYF. The CDR3 nucleotides are TGTGCCAGCTCCCCGGGGGACTCAGCCTACGAGCAGTACTTC.

The chain carries TRBV25-1 and TRBJ1-1; D ambiguous. The CDR3 has 14 amino acids. V was clipped by 5 bases and J by 1 base, with 11 bases between them. CDR1 is MGHDK, CDR2 SYGVNS, per germline. The CDR3 coding sequence is TGTGCCAGCAGTCCCCAGAGGGAGAACACTGAAGCTTTCTTT. Translated: CASSPQRENTEAFF.

The chain recombines TRBV25-1 with TRBJ2-7, with 8 bases fitting TRBD1. Germline values: CDR1 MGHDK, CDR2 SYGVNS. V was pared by 3 bases and J by 2 bases, with 6 bases of the junction left unmatched. This CDR3 has 15 residues. The CDR3 DNA is TGTGCCAGCAGTGAGGCCCCGGGACAGGCCTACGAGCAGTACTTC. Translated: CASSEAPGQAYEQYF.

The V gene is TRBV6-1, the J gene TRBJ2-5; D is perhaps TRBD1 (6 bases). The DNA end is more similar to TRBJ2-7, so the J call may be wrong. From germline, CDR1 is MNHNS and CDR2 SASEGT. The CDR3 totals 15 residues. The CDR3 spells CASSTQGRGTYEQYF. Written as DNA, the CDR3 is TGTGCCAGCAGTACACAGGGAAGGGGCACCTACGAGCAGTACTTC.

The chain employs TRBV11-2 and TRBJ2-6; D is perhaps TRBD1 (5 bases). The CDR3 is 17 amino acids. CDR1 and CDR2 from the germline V gene are SGHAT and FQNNGV. V dropped 5 bases and J dropped 1 base, with 15 bases sitting between them. The CDR3 nucleotides read TGTGCCAGCAGCGACCAGGGTACCAATTCTGGGGCCAACGTCCTGACTTTC. It translates to CASSDQGTNSGANVLTF.

V gene TRBV5-4 combines with J gene TRBJ2-5, with D perhaps matching TRBD1 (6 bases). Judging by the DNA end, TRBJ2-7 fits better; the J call may be wrong. The CDR3 spans 14 residues. In germline, CDR1 is SGHNT, CDR2 YYREEE (reference sequence). The CDR3, as DNA: TGTGCCAGCAGCTCGAAACAGGGAGACTACGAGCAGTACTTC. Protein product: CASSSKQGDYEQYF.

The V call is TRBV4-2, the J call TRBJ2-5, with 7 positions matching TRBD2. Trimming cost V 0 bases and J 2 bases; bases outside gene matches: 6. The CDR3 runs to 16 residues. Germline lookup yields CDR1 LGHNA and CDR2 YNFKEQ. The CDR3 sequence: CASSQDPAGSQETQYF. The CDR3 coding sequence is TGTGCCAGCAGCCAAGACCCAGCGGGAAGTCAAGAGACCCAGTACTTC.

V gene TRBV11-1 combines with J gene TRBJ2-3, with 7 bases lining up with TRBD2. The CDR3 runs to 17 residues. Germline V CDR1 and CDR2: SGHAT, FQDESV (reference sequence). The V segment lost 5 bases and the J segment 0 bases; nucleotides outside the gene matches: 11. This CDR3 reads CASSDFIPGLSTDTQYF. The CDR3 bases are TGTGCCAGCAGCGATTTCATTCCGGGACTAAGCACAGATACGCAGTATTTT. The variable domain in full, with the rest retrieved from reference TRBV11-1 and TRBJ2-3, is EAEVAQSPRYKITEKSQAVAFWCDPISGHATLYWYRQILGQGPELLVQFQDESVVDDSQLPKDRFSAERLKGVDSTLKIQPAELGDSAMYLCASSDFIPGLSTDTQYFGPGTRLTVL.

The chain employs TRBV7-9 and TRBJ2-7, with 8 bases aligning to TRBD1. J lost 2 bases, V lost 1 base, and 1 base had no gene match. The CDR3 sequence is 14 residues long. Germline V gives CDR1 SEHNR, CDR2 FQNEAQ (reference sequence). In DNA, the CDR3 is TGTGCCAGCAGCTTAGGGACAGGGACCTACGAGCAGTACTTC. It encodes CASSLGTGTYEQYF.

This chain links TRBV25-1 with TRBJ1-1; 8 nucleotides agree with TRBD1. V was clipped by 4 bases and J by 1 base; unmatched bases: 2. The germline CDR1 and CDR2 sequences are MGHDK and SYGVNS. This CDR3 spans 14 amino acids. As DNA, the CDR3 is TGTGCCAGCAGTGGAGGACAGGGGAACACTGAAGCTTTCTTT. Its translation is CASSGGQGNTEAFF.

The chain is built from TRBV28 and TRBJ2-1; D remains unclear. Germline CDR1 and CDR2: MDHEN and SYDVKM. The CDR3 runs to 13 residues. V lost 5 bases, J lost 0 bases, and 5 bases lay in between. CDR3 protein: CASSPFSYNEQFF. DNA for the CDR3: TGTGCCAGCAGTCCTTTCTCCTACAATGAGCAGTTCTTC.

This sequence joins TRBV5-6 and TRBJ1-1, with 7 bases identical to TRBD1. The CDR3 length is 14 residues. The ends lost 2 bases at V and 3 bases at J; junction bases unmatched: 4. Germline V CDR1 and CDR2: SGHDT, YYEEEE. The DNA for the CDR3 is TGTGCCAGCAGCTTACAGGGGCGGGACACTGAAGCTTTCTTT. Its translation is CASSLQGRDTEAFF.

The chain couples TRBV5-5 to TRBJ1-4; 7 bases fit TRBD1. The CDR3 contains 14 residues. The germline CDR1 and CDR2 sequences are SGHKS and YYEKEE (reference sequence). The ends lost 3 bases at V and 6 bases at J; junction bases unmatched: 5. The CDR3: CASSYRDSHEKLFF. In DNA form, the CDR3 reads TGTGCCAGCAGCTACCGGGACAGTCATGAAAAACTGTTTTTT.

The chain links TRBV2 to TRBJ2-1; TRBD2 aligns across 10 bases. CDR1 and CDR2 from the germline V gene are SNHLY and FYNNEI. The CDR3 is 11 residues long. V shed 5 bases and J 13 bases; nucleotides not matched to a gene: 2. The CDR3 is CASSLAGGQFF. The CDR3 nucleotides read TGTGCCAGCAGTTTAGCGGGAGGACAGTTCTTC.

The chain is built from TRBV7-3 and TRBJ2-5, with a possible D match to TRBD2 (6 bases). CDR1 and CDR2 from the germline V gene are SGHTA and FQGTGA. The CDR3 runs to 16 residues. V lost 2 bases and J lost 5, with 18 bases in between. CDR3 protein: CASSLLGLRSGETQYF. CDR3 nucleotide sequence: TGTGCCAGCAGCTTATTGGGACTCCGTTCCGGGGAGACCCAGTACTTC.

The CDR3, as DNA: TGTGCCACCAGCAGAGAGGGCCGGGAGAACACTGAAGCTTTCTTT. This translates into CATSREGRENTEAFF. The chain has TRBV15 and TRBJ1-1; unclear D gene. Germline V lookup: CDR1 LNHNV, CDR2 YYDKDF (reference sequence). The length of the CDR3 is 15 residues. Deletions cut 0 bases from V and 1 base from J, with 9 bases between.

This sequence joins TRBV19 and TRBJ2-7, with TRBD1 matching over 7 bases. J was trimmed by 7 bases and V by 8 bases; bases with no gene match: 17. Germline loops: CDR1 LNHDA, CDR2 SQIVND (reference sequence). CDR3 length: 15 residues. CDR3 DNA sequence: TGTGCCAGTTCCTTACCGGGACAGCCGATCGGGGAGCAGTACTTC. Translating it yields CASSLPGQPIGEQYF.

The J gene is TRBJ2-7, the V gene TRBV6-5, with 9 bases fitting TRBD2. After removal of 5 bases from V and 5 bases from J, the junction contained 7 bases not matched to a gene. The germline CDR1 and CDR2 sequences are MNHEY and SVGAGI. This CDR3 contains 14 residues. The CDR3 DNA sequence: TGTGCCAGCAGTCGTCTAGCGGGAATCAACGAGCAGTACTTC. It codes for CASSRLAGINEQYF.

This chain links TRBV5-4 with TRBJ2-5, with D hard to call. There are 14 residues in the CDR3. Germline CDR1 is SGHNT and CDR2 is YYREEE (reference sequence). The V and J ends lost 1 base and 1 base respectively, with 8 bases between them. This CDR3 is CASSLQATQETQYF. CDR3 nucleotides: TGTGCCAGCAGCTTGCAGGCTACCCAAGAGACCCAGTACTTC.

The rearrangement uses TRBV4-1 and TRBJ2-2, with 7 positions matching TRBD1. The CDR3 consists of 14 residues. V lost 4 bases and J lost 5; bases outside the gene matches: 4. The germline V gene encodes CDR1 MGHRA and CDR2 YSYEKL. CDR3 sequence reads: CASSPVDRTGELFF. CDR3 nucleotide sequence: TGCGCCAGCAGCCCTGTGGACAGGACCGGGGAGCTGTTTTTT.

V is TRBV11-3 and J is TRBJ1-1; D is ambiguous. The CDR3 spans 14 residues. From germline, CDR1 is SGHNT and CDR2 YENEEA. V was pared by 5 bases and J by 7 bases, with 17 bases between. CDR3 sequence (DNA): TGTGCCAGCAGCAAGGACGTTAGTCGGGGTGAAGCTTTCTTT. This encodes CASSKDVSRGEAFF.

Comments on this clone: Other DNA variants within this sample encode the same CDR3. The chain links TRBV18 to TRBJ2-7; a possible D gene is TRBD2 (6 bases). The CDR3 covers 13 residues. Trimming removed 3 bases from V and 1 base from J, with 7 bases in between. The V gene's germline CDR1 is KGHSH and CDR2 LQKENI. In DNA, the CDR3 is TGTGCCAGCTCACCGGGAGGATCCTACGAGCAGTACTTC. Translated, it gives CASSPGGSYEQYF.

The CDR3 is CASSSVGSSYEQYF. The CDR3, as DNA: TGCGCCAGCAGCAGCGTTGGCAGTTCCTACGAGCAGTACTTC. The V and J genes are TRBV4-1 and TRBJ2-7; D gene ambiguous. This CDR3 has 14 residues. Looked up from germline, CDR1 is MGHRA and CDR2 is YSYEKL. V dropped 5 bases and J dropped 1 base, with 12 bases sitting between them.